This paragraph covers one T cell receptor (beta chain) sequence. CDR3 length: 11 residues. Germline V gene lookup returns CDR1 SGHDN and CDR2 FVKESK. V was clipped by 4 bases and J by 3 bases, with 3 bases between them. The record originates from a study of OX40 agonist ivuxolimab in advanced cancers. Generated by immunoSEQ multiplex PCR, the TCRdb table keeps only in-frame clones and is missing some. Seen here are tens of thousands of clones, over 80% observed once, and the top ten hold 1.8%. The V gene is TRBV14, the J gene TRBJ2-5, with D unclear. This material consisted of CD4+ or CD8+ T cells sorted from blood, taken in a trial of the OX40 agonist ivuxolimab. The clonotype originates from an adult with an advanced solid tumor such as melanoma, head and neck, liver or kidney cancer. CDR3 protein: CASSLKETQYF. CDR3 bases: TGTGCCAGCAGCCTAAAAGAGACCCAGTACTTC.